This is a list of T cell receptor beta chains from one sample in a study of early stage breast cancer tumors. Profiling relied on immunoSEQ multiplex PCR, and the TCRdb table lists in-frame clones only, not all of them. The table includes around 48,000 clones, approximately 90% detected once. Sequenced sample: blood. These receptor sequences come from a person aged 65 to 85 with breast cancer. Both conserved end residues are part of each CDR3. Fields, in order: J gene, D gene, V gene, clone size, CDR3 DNA, CDR3 protein. The D gene is left open where the match is weak. Only part of the rows carry a size: once, few, many, or a class if the clone is expanded.

J gene: TRBJ2-1
D gene: TRBD1
V gene: TRBV6-5
clone size: NA
CDR3 DNA: TGTGCCAGCAGAAGGGCGACAGGGGTTGGGGAGCAGTTCTTC
CDR3 protein: CASRRATGVGEQFF

J gene: TRBJ2-5
D gene: NA
V gene: TRBV5-1
clone size: NA
CDR3 DNA: TGCGCCAGCAGCTTGGGACAACAAGAGACCCAGTACTTC
CDR3 protein: CASSLGQQETQYF

J gene: TRBJ1-1
D gene: NA
V gene: TRBV7-6
clone size: NA
CDR3 DNA: TGTGCCAGCAGCCTTCGAGGTATGAACACTGAAGCTTTCTTT
CDR3 protein: CASSLRGMNTEAFF

J gene: TRBJ1-5
D gene: TRBD1
V gene: TRBV7-2
clone size: once
CDR3 DNA: TGTGCCAGCAGCTTAGCTCTGGACAGGAAGAGTCAGCCCCAGCATTTT
CDR3 protein: CASSLALDRKSQPQHF

J gene: TRBJ2-3
D gene: TRBD2
V gene: TRBV2
clone size: NA
CDR3 DNA: TGTGCCAGCACAACTAGCGGGAGATCAGATACGCAGTATTTT
CDR3 protein: CASTTSGRSDTQYF

J gene: TRBJ1-2
D gene: NA
V gene: TRBV7-9
clone size: medium-sized
CDR3 DNA: TGTGCCAGCAGCTCCCTGACAGTTACCTATGGCTACACCTTC
CDR3 protein: CASSSLTVTYGYTF

J gene: TRBJ2-2
D gene: NA
V gene: TRBV29-1
clone size: NA
CDR3 DNA: TGCAGCTTTCAGGCGAACACCGGGAAGCTGTTTTTT
CDR3 protein: CSFQANTGKLFF

J gene: TRBJ2-7
D gene: TRBD1
V gene: TRBV11-3
clone size: NA
CDR3 DNA: TGTGCCAGCAGCCCGGGACAGGGCTACGAGCAGTACTTC
CDR3 protein: CASSPGQGYEQYF

J gene: TRBJ2-3
D gene: TRBD2
V gene: TRBV7-2
clone size: NA
CDR3 DNA: TGTGCCAGCAGCTTAGGGGGACTAGCGGGGAGAACAGATACGCAGTATTTT
CDR3 protein: CASSLGGLAGRTDTQYF

J gene: TRBJ2-5
D gene: TRBD2
V gene: TRBV7-8
clone size: NA
CDR3 DNA: TGTGCCAGCAGCGGTAGCGGGGGGGCCGAGGTAAGGGAGACCCAGTACTTC
CDR3 protein: CASSGSGGAEVRETQYF

J gene: TRBJ2-3
D gene: NA
V gene: TRBV6-1
clone size: once
CDR3 DNA: TGTGCCAGCAGTGACTTACCGGGGGGCTCCCCAGATACGCAGTATTTT
CDR3 protein: CASSDLPGGSPDTQYF

J gene: TRBJ2-7
D gene: NA
V gene: TRBV5-4
clone size: NA
CDR3 DNA: TGTGCCAGCAGCTTGAAGCCCCCAGGGGCATCAAACGAGCAGTACTTC
CDR3 protein: CASSLKPPGASNEQYF

J gene: TRBJ1-3
D gene: TRBD1
V gene: TRBV19
clone size: NA
CDR3 DNA: TGTGCCAGTAGTATAGACGGACAGGTCTCTGGAAACACCATATATTTT
CDR3 protein: CASSIDGQVSGNTIYF

J gene: TRBJ1-4
D gene: NA
V gene: TRBV27
clone size: NA
CDR3 DNA: TGTGCCAGCCGGGGGGGCAGGAGTCGTGAAAAACTGTTTTTT
CDR3 protein: CASRGGRSREKLFF

J gene: TRBJ1-5
D gene: NA
V gene: TRBV29-1
clone size: NA
CDR3 DNA: TGCAGCGTTGAGGGGACCCAGGGGCAGCCCCAGCATTTT
CDR3 protein: CSVEGTQGQPQHF

J gene: TRBJ2-2
D gene: TRBD1
V gene: TRBV25-1
clone size: medium-sized
CDR3 DNA: TGTGCCAGCAGTGAACAGGGGGCTCGGACCGGGGAGCTGTTTTTT
CDR3 protein: CASSEQGARTGELFF

J gene: TRBJ1-4
D gene: NA
V gene: TRBV5-6
clone size: NA
CDR3 DNA: TGTGCCAGCAGCTCTCGAAAACTGTTTTTT
CDR3 protein: CASSSRKLFF

J gene: TRBJ2-1
D gene: NA
V gene: TRBV9
clone size: NA
CDR3 DNA: TGTGCCAGCAGCGTAGGATGGGCGGGTCCCTACAATGAGCAGTTCTTC
CDR3 protein: CASSVGWAGPYNEQFF

J gene: TRBJ2-1
D gene: NA
V gene: TRBV11-3
clone size: NA
CDR3 DNA: TGTGCCAGCAGCTTAGTGGTCGGGAGTTCCTACAATGAGCAGTTCTTC
CDR3 protein: CASSLVVGSSYNEQFF

J gene: TRBJ1-1
D gene: NA
V gene: TRBV7-9
clone size: NA
CDR3 DNA: TGTGCCAGCAGCTTAGTAGCGGAAGCTTTCTTT
CDR3 protein: CASSLVAEAFF

J gene: TRBJ2-5
D gene: TRBD1
V gene: TRBV6-5
clone size: NA
CDR3 DNA: TGTGCCAGCAGTTACCTGGGGACAGGGACCAAAGGGGCCCAGTACTTC
CDR3 protein: CASSYLGTGTKGAQYF

J gene: TRBJ2-1
D gene: NA
V gene: TRBV7-7
clone size: NA
CDR3 DNA: TGTGCTAGCAGCTTCGATACAGGTGTTTACAATGAGCAGTTCTTC
CDR3 protein: CASSFDTGVYNEQFF

J gene: TRBJ2-5
D gene: NA
V gene: TRBV5-1
clone size: NA
CDR3 DNA: TGCGCCAGCAGCTTGTGGGGTCGGGATTCGGAGACCCAGTACTTC
CDR3 protein: CASSLWGRDSETQYF

J gene: TRBJ2-7
D gene: NA
V gene: TRBV2
clone size: NA
CDR3 DNA: TGTGCCAGCAGTGAAGACTACTTCTACGAGCAGTACTTC
CDR3 protein: CASSEDYFYEQYF

J gene: TRBJ1-1
D gene: NA
V gene: TRBV11-2
clone size: NA
CDR3 DNA: TGTGCCAGCAAGAGACAGACCAACACTGAAGCTTTCTTT
CDR3 protein: CASKRQTNTEAFF

J gene: TRBJ1-1
D gene: NA
V gene: TRBV30
clone size: NA
CDR3 DNA: TGTGCCTGGAGTTCACAGGTAGACACTGAAGCTTTCTTT
CDR3 protein: CAWSSQVDTEAFF

J gene: TRBJ1-1
D gene: NA
V gene: TRBV6-6
clone size: few
CDR3 DNA: TGTGCCAGCATCCCAGAAATCTCATTAGCGAACACTGAAGCTTTCTTT
CDR3 protein: CASIPEISLANTEAFF

J gene: TRBJ2-3
D gene: TRBD2
V gene: TRBV2
clone size: once
CDR3 DNA: TGTGCCAGCAGGGTACCGGGACTACCCAGCACAGATACGCAGTATTTT
CDR3 protein: CASRVPGLPSTDTQYF

J gene: TRBJ1-5
D gene: NA
V gene: TRBV19
clone size: once
CDR3 DNA: TGTGCCAGTAGTACCCTCGTAGGGGGCAATCAGCCCCAGCATTTT
CDR3 protein: CASSTLVGGNQPQHF

J gene: TRBJ2-3
D gene: TRBD2
V gene: TRBV5-1
clone size: NA
CDR3 DNA: TGCGCCAGCAGCTCCGGTAGCGGGATAAGCACAGATACGCAGTATTTT
CDR3 protein: CASSSGSGISTDTQYF

J gene: TRBJ2-2
D gene: TRBD2
V gene: TRBV7-3
clone size: NA
CDR3 DNA: TGTGCCAGCAGCCTGTTAGCGGGAGCCCCCACCGGGGAGCTGTTTTTT
CDR3 protein: CASSLLAGAPTGELFF

J gene: TRBJ2-1
D gene: TRBD2
V gene: TRBV5-4
clone size: NA
CDR3 DNA: TGTGCCAGCAGCTTGCCGGTAGCGGGAAATGAGCAGTTCTTC
CDR3 protein: CASSLPVAGNEQFF

J gene: TRBJ2-7
D gene: TRBD1
V gene: TRBV5-6
clone size: NA
CDR3 DNA: TGTGCCAGCAGCTTACCCGGGACAGGGTACGAGCAGTACTTC
CDR3 protein: CASSLPGTGYEQYF

J gene: TRBJ1-4
D gene: TRBD1
V gene: TRBV5-1
clone size: NA
CDR3 DNA: TGCGCCAGCAGCCCTACAGGGGGGGGCCGGGATGAAAAACTGTTTTTT
CDR3 protein: CASSPTGGGRDEKLFF

J gene: TRBJ2-7
D gene: NA
V gene: TRBV9
clone size: NA
CDR3 DNA: TGTGCCAGCAGCGTAGAAGGGGTAGGGGCGAATTCCTACGAGCAGTACTTC
CDR3 protein: CASSVEGVGANSYEQYF

J gene: TRBJ1-2
D gene: NA
V gene: TRBV9
clone size: NA
CDR3 DNA: TGTGCCAGCAGCGTAGCTGGTTGGGGGCCTGACTATGGCTACACCTTC
CDR3 protein: CASSVAGWGPDYGYTF

J gene: TRBJ2-3
D gene: TRBD1
V gene: TRBV7-9
clone size: few
CDR3 DNA: TGTGCCAGCAGCATAGGGGGCCCAGATACGCAGTATTTT
CDR3 protein: CASSIGGPDTQYF

J gene: TRBJ2-7
D gene: TRBD2
V gene: TRBV4-2
clone size: NA
CDR3 DNA: TGTGCCAGCAGCCAAGATTACGAGGGGAGGACTAGCGGTTCCTACGAGCAGTACTTC
CDR3 protein: CASSQDYEGRTSGSYEQYF

J gene: TRBJ1-2
D gene: TRBD1
V gene: TRBV7-9
clone size: NA
CDR3 DNA: TGTGCCAGCACCCTGGGGACAGGGGCTCATTATGGCTACACCTTC
CDR3 protein: CASTLGTGAHYGYTF

J gene: TRBJ1-2
D gene: NA
V gene: TRBV5-3
clone size: NA
CDR3 DNA: TGTGCCAGAAGCTTGACAGGGAACTATGGCTACACCTTC
CDR3 protein: CARSLTGNYGYTF

J gene: TRBJ2-1
D gene: NA
V gene: TRBV19
clone size: NA
CDR3 DNA: TGTGCCAGTAGTATCGGTGGGAGGACTCGGAATGAGCAGTTCTTC
CDR3 protein: CASSIGGRTRNEQFF

J gene: TRBJ1-5
D gene: NA
V gene: TRBV5-5
clone size: once
CDR3 DNA: TGTGCCAGCAGCTTGGTGGTAACTCCCAATCAGCCCCAGCATTTT
CDR3 protein: CASSLVVTPNQPQHF

J gene: TRBJ2-1
D gene: TRBD2
V gene: TRBV5-1
clone size: NA
CDR3 DNA: TGCGCCAGCAGCCTACTACTAGCGGGGGGCGTCGATGAGCAGTTCTTC
CDR3 protein: CASSLLLAGGVDEQFF

J gene: TRBJ2-3
D gene: NA
V gene: TRBV13
clone size: NA
CDR3 DNA: TGTGCCAGCAGCTCCACATACACAGATACGCAGTATTTT
CDR3 protein: CASSSTYTDTQYF

J gene: TRBJ2-1
D gene: NA
V gene: TRBV5-1
clone size: NA
CDR3 DNA: TGCGCCAGCAGCGCCCGGGAGACTAAGATGGAGCAGTTCTTC
CDR3 protein: CASSARETKMEQFF